Detailed here is one TCR beta chain. What this receptor recognizes is not known. Qualities for individual bases were not recorded, and no much larger clone is one base off. The germline ends are 8 bases apart after V is trimmed by 5 bases and J by 0 bases. CDR3 length: 14 amino acids, cysteine to phenylalanine. Only CDR3 DNA is held: 42 bases, read in frame from base 1. As encoded in the germline V gene (reference sequence), CDR1 is MNHEY while CDR2 is SMNVEV. TCR CDR3 regions were amplified from genomic DNA by multiplex PCR using the deep immunoSEQ assay. Extracted genomic DNA from each cell subset was spread evenly across all wells of several immunoSEQ 96-well plates, with each plate serving as a replicate. For unsorted PBMC, approximately 300 ng of genomic DNA, equivalent to approximately 30,000 T cell genomes, went into each replicate PCR. Genomic DNA from unsorted PBMC was sequenced over ten immunoSEQ deep assay plates. The purified libraries were quantified using a Qubit 3.0 fluorometer, sized with a Bioanalyzer 2100, and then quantified again using the KAPA Library Quantification kit. Every immunoSEQ 96-well plate was sequenced on a separate single-read 150-cycle Illumina NextSeq 550 flow cell. The original methods were these. The immunoSEQ output contained only junctional sequences without quality scores, so filtering could not match that applied to full-length reads. To assign V/J genes and CDR3, sequences were annotated using PyIR, a Python wrapper for IgBLAST v1.9, with IMGT germline references. Reads were filtered out if the reads had weak V/J assignments (E-value above 1e-6), no CDR3, stop codons, out-of-frame junctions, or ambiguous translated residues. V3J clonotypes were defined by identical inferred V gene, J gene, and CDR3 amino acid sequence. Percentage overlap between repertoires was calculated by dividing the number of shared unique clonotypes by the size of the smaller repertoire. Three approaches were used to assess repertoire richness: RTK rarefaction, the Chao1 estimator, and Recon v2.1 estimates of unobserved clonotypes. TCRdb limited this immuneACCESS table to in-frame rearrangements with V and J called. A share of clones is missing; checked studies link under half to unresolved V genes, and the rest is unexplained. V and J calls and clone size follow that table, whereas D and trimming were derived from the DNA. This sample gives approximately 500,000 clones in total; almost 80% of them show up just once. The top ten hold around 12% of the sample.

These data come from a study of shared clonotypes between healthy human individuals (dated by TCRdb to about 2020). Describing the broader study: The cohort comprised a couple of women and a few men aged 18 to 49 years. Blood TCR repertoires of about 5 healthy adults were deeply sequenced to estimate repertoire size and the extent of clonotype sharing between individuals. Libraries were prepared and TCR repertoires were sequenced by different laboratories using diverse techniques, in order to increase sequencing depth and limit assay-specific biases. Each donor's leukapheresis produced roughly between roughly 0.85 and 10 billion PBMCs. Broader findings and caveats from the paper: Only blood was sampled, and tissue TCR repertoires likely differ from those in blood. Pairwise subsampling led to the expectation that sequencing depth would affect the degree of clonotype sharing among donors. The genetic and exposure-history diversity represented was limited by the small number of donors.

Healthy HIV-negative adults with no recently reported acute infections or vaccinations were included as donors. All donors were Caucasian adults living in Nashville, Tennessee, USA. For unsorted samples, tens of millions of PBMCs were counted and genomic DNA was extracted with the QIAamp DNA Blood Mini kit. Blood was obtained by leukapheresis, after which PBMCs were separated by Ficoll-Histopaque density gradient centrifugation and cryopreserved in liquid nitrogen vapor phase. The TCR sequence derives from a woman in her thirties or forties in good health. Some clones in this sample may be carry-over from other donors' samples. The specimen was PBMCs. The V and J segments used are TRBV27 and TRBJ1-3; too little of a D gene remains to name it. The DNA is TGTGCCAGCAGTCCGCCGGGCTCTGGAAACACCATATATTTT. This yields the protein CASSPPGSGNTIYF.